This TCR beta chain was sequenced in a study of Ad26.COV2.S vaccination and SARS-CoV-2 variants. Study-wide findings and caveats: Assessments of TCR breadth and depth may have underestimated the total T cell responses.

A remark on this clone: No antigen is known for it.

Regarding treatment: some 20 received Ad26.COV2.S at low or high dose, single or two shots; several received placebo; per-sample allocation not given. Samples analyzed were those drawn on day 63 after the first vaccine or placebo injection. Data came from immunoSEQ multiplex PCR; TCRdb stores just in-frame clones and leaves some out. The sample lists 350,000 to 450,000 clones; 70% to 90% were seen once. Trimming stripped 5 bases from V and 2 bases from J, with 11 bases between. The length of the CDR3 is 14 residues. CDR1 and CDR2 from the germline V gene are SGHTA and FQGNSA. V and J are TRBV7-2 and TRBJ2-3, with D perhaps matching TRBD2 (5 bases). Specimen: peripheral blood, collected in a trial of Ad26.COV2.S vaccine versus placebo. This receptor was obtained from a person between 18 and 59 years old who received the Ad26.COV2.S COVID-19 vaccine or a placebo. The CDR3 nucleotides read TGTGCCAGCAGCCATGGACTTAACACAGATACGCAGTATTTT. Encoded protein: CASSHGLNTDTQYF.